This note documents a single TCR beta chain sequence. Method: immunoSEQ multiplex PCR; TCRdb's copy keeps in-frame clones and lacks some. The data show approximately 180,000 clones, less than 85% seen once. The CDR3 sequence is 15 residues long. Germline lookup yields CDR1 LNHDA and CDR2 SQIVND (reference sequence). The V end lost 10 bases, the J end lost 2 bases, and 20 bases lay between the germline ends. This specimen belongs to a study of blood T cell repertoires in COVID-19. Overall study context: COVID-19 samples from acute and convalescent phases originated in the United States, Italy and Spain.

Sequencing used PBMCs or T cells enriched from blood (not recorded which). The receptor was derived from a woman aged 60-75 years with acute COVID-19. The chain links TRBV19 to TRBJ1-2; unclear D gene. The CDR3 DNA follows: TGTGCCACTTCCCGGGAGGGCGTCCTCAACTATGGCTACACCTTC. Its translation: CATSREGVLNYGYTF.